Presented here are 11 T cell receptor beta chains from one specimen sequenced in a study of blood T cell repertoires in COVID-19. The data were produced by immunoSEQ multiplex PCR, yet TCRdb's version contains in-frame clones alone and is incomplete. Of 55,000 to 70,000 clones in the sample, around 80% were seen once. The source material was peripheral blood. The receptors come from a woman of 80 years or more with acute or convalescent COVID-19.

V gene TRBV5-8 combines with J gene TRBJ2-5; no definite D call. Germline V CDR1 and CDR2: SGHTS, YDEGEE. The CDR3 runs to 15 residues. The V end was cut by 0 bases, the J end by 2 bases, with 11 bases between. Here the CDR3 DNA reads TGTGCCAGCAGCTTGGGTATAGAGACTCAAGAGACCCAGTACTTC. The encoded protein is CASSLGIETQETQYF.

The chain is built from TRBV18 and TRBJ2-5, with 10 bases identical to TRBD2. Per germline, CDR1 KGHSH and CDR2 LQKENI. The CDR3 length is 17 residues. V gave up 2 bases and J gave up 0 bases; unmatched junction bases: 6. CDR3 bases: TGTGCCAGCTCACCAGGGCTAGCGGGGGTGTACCAAGAGACCCAGTACTTC. Translating it yields CASSPGLAGVYQETQYF.

This rearrangement joins TRBV2 to TRBJ2-3, with 7 bases lining up with TRBD1. Germline lookup yields CDR1 SNHLY and CDR2 FYNNEI. With 7 bases clipped from V and 1 base from J, the junction kept 8 bases outside the gene matches. The length of the CDR3 is 15 residues. The CDR3, as DNA: TGTGCCAGCACCCGAACAGGGGTTCGCACAGATACGCAGTATTTT. This sequence encodes CASTRTGVRTDTQYF.

This clone was seen just once. V gene TRBV6-1 combines with J gene TRBJ2-7, with D possibly being TRBD1 (6 bases). CDR1 and CDR2 from the germline V gene are MNHNS and SASEGT. The CDR3 runs 15 residues. V lost 1 base to trimming and J lost 1 base, with 11 bases between them. This CDR3 is CASSEEGTSSYEQYF. The CDR3 DNA reads as TGTGCCAGCAGTGAAGAGGGGACATCATCCTACGAGCAGTACTTC.

The chain carries TRBV5-1 and TRBJ2-1; 11 nucleotides match TRBD2. There are 15 residues in the CDR3. Germline assignment: CDR1 SGHRS and CDR2 YFSETQ. V lost 5 bases and J lost 7; bases outside the gene matches: 8. The CDR3 loop is CASSSLAGGPNEQFF. CDR3 nucleotides: TGCGCCAGCAGTTCTCTAGCGGGGGGCCCGAATGAGCAGTTCTTC.

The chain combines TRBV4-1 with TRBJ2-7, with D tentatively TRBD1 (5 bases). Per the germline V gene, CDR1 is MGHRA and CDR2 is YSYEKL. V gave up 0 bases and J gave up 4 bases, with 13 bases separating them. The CDR3 is 15 amino acids. The CDR3 nucleotides read TGCGCCAGCAGCCAAGATCAACAGGCCCCGTACGAGCAGTACTTC. Residues: CASSQDQQAPYEQYF.

The V and J genes are TRBV4-1 and TRBJ2-3; the match to TRBD2 covers 7 bases. CDR1 is MGHRA and CDR2 is YSYEKL in the germline V gene. With V trimmed by 0 bases and J by 1 base, 13 bases remained unmatched. CDR3 size: 19 residues. CDR3 amino acids: CASSQDEARAAGGTDTQYF. The CDR3 coding sequence is TGCGCCAGCAGCCAAGATGAGGCTAGAGCGGCGGGGGGCACAGATACGCAGTATTTT.

The rearrangement joins TRBV12-5 to TRBJ1-2, with D perhaps matching TRBD1 (5 bases). V shed 0 bases and J shed 6 bases, with 17 bases lying between them. The CDR3 contains 16 residues. The germline V gene encodes CDR1 LGHNT and CDR2 FRNRAP. The CDR3 reads CASGLVLVGGRHGYTF. The CDR3 DNA is TGTGCTAGTGGTTTGGTATTAGTCGGGGGACGGCATGGCTACACCTTC.

This clone was seen only a few times. J is TRBJ1-1 and V is TRBV29-1; possible D gene TRBD1, 5 bases. This CDR3 region has 14 residues. Trimming stripped 5 bases from V and 1 base from J, with 14 bases between. Germline V CDR1 and CDR2: SQVTM, ANQGSEA. This chain's CDR3 is CSVSHGASNTEAFF. The CDR3 nucleotides are TGCAGCGTTTCCCATGGGGCTTCGAACACTGAAGCTTTCTTT.

The chain employs TRBV6-4 and TRBJ2-5; a weak D match, TRBD1 (6 bases). V lost 0 bases and J 5 bases, leaving 13 bases between the germline ends. CDR3 length: 15 amino acids. Germline CDR1 is MRHNA and CDR2 is SNTAGT. CDR3 in amino acids: CASSDSMGARETQYF. The CDR3 DNA follows: TGTGCCAGCAGTGACTCGATGGGGGCACGGGAGACCCAGTACTTC.

This clone was detected only once. V gene TRBV18 combines with J gene TRBJ1-1, with 9 bases aligning to TRBD1. Germline CDR1 KGHSH, CDR2 LQKENI. The V and J ends lost 3 bases and 4 bases, in that order; junction bases with no gene match: 3. The CDR3 covers 14 residues. The CDR3: CASSPGQGGTEAFF. The CDR3 nucleotides are TGTGCCAGCTCACCGGGACAGGGAGGCACTGAAGCTTTCTTT.